This T cell receptor beta chain emerged from a study of T cell responses to AZD1222 COVID-19 vaccine. Whole-study results and caveats: Only five to seven AZD1222 recipients were seropositive at baseline. Possibly, clonal diversity was underestimated; donors were largely white British and included more females.

This clone has just one count. Its matching antigen is unknown. Germline CDR1 SGDLS, CDR2 YYNGEE. The CDR3 is 14 amino acids. V lost 0 bases and J 1 base, leaving 5 bases between the germline ends. Profiling relied on immunoSEQ multiplex PCR, and the TCRdb table lists in-frame clones only, not all of them. The table has 65,000 or so clones, 65% to 85% seen once. The V and J genes are TRBV9 and TRBJ2-1; D may be TRBD2 (5 bases). The receptor comes from an adult in good health. The source was peripheral blood, collected on day 0 of AZD1222 vaccination. The CDR3 reads CASSVGGSYNEQFF. The CDR3 bases are TGTGCCAGCAGCGTAGGAGGGTCCTACAATGAGCAGTTCTTC. Drawing the rest from reference TRBV9 and TRBJ2-1, the complete variable domain is DSGVTQTPKHLITATGQRVTLRCSPRSGDLSVYWYQQSLDQGLQFLIQYYNGEERAKGNILERFSAQQFPDLHSELNLSSLELGDSALYFCASSVGGSYNEQFFGPGTRLTVL.